This T cell receptor (beta chain) was recovered during a study of radiation and T cells in renal cell carcinoma. The time point here: baseline pretreatment blood. The sample's treatment: 15 Gy SBRT to primary tumor, nephrectomy 4 weeks later. Whole-study results and caveats: In blood, top tumor clones expanded by 2 weeks, shrinking by 4.

The data were produced by immunoSEQ multiplex PCR, yet TCRdb's version contains in-frame clones alone and is incomplete. The top ten hold less than 10% of the sample, which has about 95,000 clones, approximately 86% seen once. From germline, CDR1 is LNHDA and CDR2 SQIVND (reference sequence). The CDR3 totals 17 residues. Deletions cut 6 bases from V and 4 bases from J, with 24 bases between. A word on this clone: What it binds is not known.

This TCR derives from a man aged 45-65 years with renal cell carcinoma. The J gene is TRBJ1-2, the V gene TRBV19; D not resolved. The specimen comprised blood, sampled from a patient whose treatment included radiotherapy and nephrectomy. CDR3 region: CASSPPGSPGDFYGYTF. The CDR3 nucleotides are TGTGCCAGTAGCCCACCGGGGTCCCCCGGTGACTTCTATGGCTACACCTTC.